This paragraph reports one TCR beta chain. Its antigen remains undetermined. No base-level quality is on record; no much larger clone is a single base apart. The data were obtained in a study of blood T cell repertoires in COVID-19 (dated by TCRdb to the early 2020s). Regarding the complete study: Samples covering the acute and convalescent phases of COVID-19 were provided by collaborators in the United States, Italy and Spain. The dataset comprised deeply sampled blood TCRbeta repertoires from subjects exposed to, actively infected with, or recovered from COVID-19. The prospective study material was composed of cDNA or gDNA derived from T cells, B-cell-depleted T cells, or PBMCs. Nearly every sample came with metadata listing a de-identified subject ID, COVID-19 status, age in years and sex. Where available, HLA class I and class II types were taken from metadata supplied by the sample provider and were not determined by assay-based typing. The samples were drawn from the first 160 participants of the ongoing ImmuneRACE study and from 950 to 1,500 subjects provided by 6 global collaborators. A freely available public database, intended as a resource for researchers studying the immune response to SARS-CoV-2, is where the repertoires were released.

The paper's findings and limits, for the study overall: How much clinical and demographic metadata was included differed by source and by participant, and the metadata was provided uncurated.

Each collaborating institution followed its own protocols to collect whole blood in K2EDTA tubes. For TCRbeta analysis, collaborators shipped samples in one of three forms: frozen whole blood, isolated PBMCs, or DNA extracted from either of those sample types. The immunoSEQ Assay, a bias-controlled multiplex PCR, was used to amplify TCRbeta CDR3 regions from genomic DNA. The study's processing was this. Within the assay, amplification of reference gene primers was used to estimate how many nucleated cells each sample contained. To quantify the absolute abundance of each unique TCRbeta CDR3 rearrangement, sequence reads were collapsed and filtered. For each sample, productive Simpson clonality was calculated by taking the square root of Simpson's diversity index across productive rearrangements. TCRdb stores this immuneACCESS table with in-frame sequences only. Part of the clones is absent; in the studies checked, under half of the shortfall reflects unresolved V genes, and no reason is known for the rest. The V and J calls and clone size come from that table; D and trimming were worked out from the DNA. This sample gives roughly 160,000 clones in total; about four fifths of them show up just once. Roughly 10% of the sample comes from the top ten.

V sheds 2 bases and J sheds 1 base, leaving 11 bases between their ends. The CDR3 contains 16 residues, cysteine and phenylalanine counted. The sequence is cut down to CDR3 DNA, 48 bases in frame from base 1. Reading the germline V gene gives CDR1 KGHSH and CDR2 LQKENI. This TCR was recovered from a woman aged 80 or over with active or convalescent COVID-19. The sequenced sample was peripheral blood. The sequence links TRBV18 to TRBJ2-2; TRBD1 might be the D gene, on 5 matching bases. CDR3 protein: CASSPFRTRNTGELFF. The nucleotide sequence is TGTGCCAGCTCACCATTCCGGACAAGGAACACCGGGGAGCTGTTTTTT.